This T cell receptor (beta chain) appears in the sequencing data of a study of early T cells in non-severe SARS-CoV-2 infection. This clonotype was counted at least ten times. Germline assignment: CDR1 SGHRS and CDR2 YFSETQ. V was clipped by 0 bases and J by 2 bases, with 14 bases between them. This CDR3 region has 16 residues. TCRdb processed the 5' RACE reads anew with MiXCR; each CDR3 protein has one entry. This table holds tens of thousands of distinct CDR3 sequences, approximately 5% found once. This chain joins TRBV5-1 and TRBJ1-1, with D possibly TRBD1 on 5 matching bases. The sequence was obtained from an adult who was a healthcare worker with PCR-confirmed SARS-CoV-2 infection or an uninfected control (not recorded which). Source material: whole blood. The DNA of the CDR3 is TGCGCCAGCAGCTTGGCGGAGGGACGGATCAACACTGAAGCTTTCTTT. Encoded protein: CASSLAEGRINTEAFF.